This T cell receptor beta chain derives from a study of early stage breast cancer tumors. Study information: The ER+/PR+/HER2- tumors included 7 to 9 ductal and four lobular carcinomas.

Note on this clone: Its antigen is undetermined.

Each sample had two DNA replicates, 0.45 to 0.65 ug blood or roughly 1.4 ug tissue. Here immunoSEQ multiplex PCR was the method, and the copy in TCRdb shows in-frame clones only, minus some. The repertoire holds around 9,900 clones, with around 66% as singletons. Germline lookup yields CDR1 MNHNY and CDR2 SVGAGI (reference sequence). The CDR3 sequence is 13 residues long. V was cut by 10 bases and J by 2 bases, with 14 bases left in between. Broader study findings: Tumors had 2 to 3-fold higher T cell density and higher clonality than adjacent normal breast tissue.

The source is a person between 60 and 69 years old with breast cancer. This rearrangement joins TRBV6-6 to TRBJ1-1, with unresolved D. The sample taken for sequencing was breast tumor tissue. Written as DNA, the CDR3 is TGTGCCACCACCACGGTGATTAACACTGAAGCTTTCTTT. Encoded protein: CATTTVINTEAFF.